One and the same sample provided the 13 T cell receptor beta chains below, sequenced in a study of OX40 agonist ivuxolimab in advanced cancers. Assay: immunoSEQ multiplex PCR; the TCRdb copy retains only in-frame clones and omits some. The repertoire holds tens of thousands of clones, with roughly 84% as singletons. The source was CD4+ or CD8+ T cells sorted from blood, collected in a trial of the OX40 agonist ivuxolimab. Every receptor here comes from an adult with an advanced solid tumor such as melanoma, head and neck, liver or kidney cancer.

This clone was seen a single time. The chain has TRBV28 and TRBJ1-2, with 8 bases aligning to TRBD1. CDR3 length equals 14 residues. In germline, CDR1 is MDHEN, CDR2 SYDVKM. J gave up 5 bases and V 7 bases, and 9 bases lay outside the gene matches. The CDR3 coding sequence is TGTGCCAGCAATTTCAGGGGGCTTGGGTATGGCTACACCTTC. Protein product: CASNFRGLGYGYTF.

This sequence joins TRBV4-1 and TRBJ2-3; 14 nucleotides agree with TRBD2. This CDR3 is 16 amino acids long. CDR1 is MGHRA, CDR2 YSYEKL, per germline. V lost 3 bases and J lost 2; bases outside the gene matches: 1. Here the CDR3 reads CASSQTSGGATDTQYF. The DNA of the CDR3 is TGCGCCAGCAGCCAGACTAGCGGGGGGGCCACAGATACGCAGTATTTT.

With respect to this clone: At the DNA level, this CDR3 is encoded by other sequences in the same sample as well. The rearrangement uses TRBV5-1 and TRBJ1-1; weak D call: TRBD1 (5 bases). The germline V and J ends were trimmed by 3 bases and 1 base, with 10 bases remaining between them. CDR1 is SGHRS, CDR2 YFSETQ, per germline. CDR3 size: 14 residues. CDR3 in amino acids: CASSWGTENTEAFF. The CDR3 coding sequence is TGCGCCAGCAGCTGGGGGACTGAGAACACTGAAGCTTTCTTT.

This clone was seen a handful of times. The DNA of the CDR3 is TGTGCCAGCAGTGCTCTAGCGGGTCCTAAATCGGGGGAGCTGTTTTTT. This gives the protein CASSALAGPKSGELFF. This chain joins TRBV2 and TRBJ2-2; 8 nucleotides align to TRBD2. The length of the CDR3 is 16 residues. Trimming at V came to 4 bases and at J to 8 bases, leaving 12 bases not matched to a gene. CDR1 and CDR2 (germline): SNHLY, FYNNEI.

The chain carries TRBV6-1 and TRBJ1-1; D might be TRBD1 (5 bases). CDR3 size: 15 residues. The germline V and J ends were trimmed by 7 bases and 2 bases, with 17 bases remaining between them. Looked up from germline, CDR1 is MNHNS and CDR2 is SASEGT. The DNA of the CDR3 is TGTGCCAGCATCCTTGGGGGGAGTATCAACACTGAAGCTTTCTTT. This sequence encodes CASILGGSINTEAFF.

The V call is TRBV27, the J call TRBJ1-5; D unresolved. Trimming removed 2 bases at V and 2 bases at J, with 10 bases between. The CDR3 consists of 15 residues. From germline, CDR1 is MNHEY and CDR2 SMNVEV (reference sequence). The CDR3: CASSLTGFGNQPQHF. CDR3 nucleotides: TGTGCCAGCAGTTTAACGGGGTTTGGCAATCAGCCCCAGCATTTT.

The chain recombines TRBV9 with TRBJ2-5, with TRBD2 matching 12 bases. Trimming cost V 0 bases and J 5 bases; bases outside gene matches: 5. The CDR3 length is 16 residues. The V gene's germline CDR1 is SGDLS and CDR2 YYNGEE. The CDR3 loop reads CASSVGGLAGHETQYF. As DNA, the CDR3 is TGTGCCAGCAGCGTAGGAGGACTAGCGGGACACGAGACCCAGTACTTC.

This chain links TRBV6-5 with TRBJ2-7, with 11 bases aligning to TRBD1. The germline V gene has CDR1 MNHEY and CDR2 SVGAGI. The CDR3 is 14 residues long. The ends lost 5 bases at V and 1 base at J; junction bases unmatched: 1. The CDR3 nucleotides are TGTGCCAGCAGTCGGGACAGGGGGTCCTACGAGCAGTACTTC. Amino acid sequence: CASSRDRGSYEQYF.

This clone has just one count. V gene TRBV6-6 combines with J gene TRBJ2-1, with 9 positions matching TRBD1. V lost 5 bases, J lost 2 bases, and 4 bases stayed unmatched. The CDR3 has 15 residues. Looked up from germline, CDR1 is MNHNY and CDR2 is SVGAGI (reference sequence). The CDR3 DNA reads TGTGCCAGCAGTGTGACAGGGGGGGCCTACAATGAGCAGTTCTTC. Translating it yields CASSVTGGAYNEQFF.

The V and J genes are TRBV5-4 and TRBJ2-1, with a weak D call TRBD2 (6 bases). The V and J ends lost 5 bases and 1 base respectively, with 19 bases between them. The CDR3 covers 17 residues. Germline values: CDR1 SGHNT, CDR2 YYREEE (reference sequence). CDR3 loop: CASSPSLGLGSYNEQFF. The DNA for the CDR3 is TGTGCCAGCAGTCCGTCCCTGGGACTCGGTTCCTACAATGAGCAGTTCTTC.

The chain is built from TRBV5-1 and TRBJ2-3, with a tentative D call TRBD1 (5 bases). From germline, CDR1 is SGHRS and CDR2 YFSETQ. Trimming stripped 2 bases from V and 4 bases from J, with 8 bases between. The CDR3 has 13 residues. The CDR3 DNA reads as TGCGCCAGCAGCTTCAGGGCCTCAGATACGCAGTATTTT. Its protein is CASSFRASDTQYF.

The rearrangement uses TRBV7-2 and TRBJ1-5; 9 positions match TRBD1. The CDR3 covers 15 residues. Germline CDR1 is SGHTA and CDR2 is FQGNSA. V gave up 5 bases and J gave up 1 base; unmatched junction bases: 3. The CDR3 spells CASSPDRGSNQPQHF. CDR3 coding DNA: TGTGCCAGCAGCCCGGACAGGGGCAGCAATCAGCCCCAGCATTTT.

The chain joins TRBV5-1 to TRBJ2-1, with 11 bases aligning to TRBD2. The CDR3 length is 15 residues. V shed 4 bases and J 7 bases; nucleotides not matched to a gene: 7. Germline-derived CDR1 and CDR2 are SGHRS and YFSETQ. The CDR3 loop is CASSLTSGSGNEQFF. In DNA form, the CDR3 reads TGCGCCAGCAGCCTAACTAGCGGGAGTGGAAATGAGCAGTTCTTC.